The rows below give T cell receptor beta chains drawn from one sample of a study of early T cells in non-severe SARS-CoV-2 infection. Via MiXCR, TCRdb re-called the 5' RACE reads, giving one row per CDR3 protein. Of fewer than 30,000 distinct CDR3 sequences listed, around 5% are singletons. Source material: whole blood. These receptor sequences come from an adult who was a healthcare worker with PCR-confirmed SARS-CoV-2 infection or an uninfected control (not recorded which). Both conserved end residues are trimmed from each CDR3. The order of the fields is D gene, J gene, V gene, CDR3 protein. The D gene is left open where the match is weak.

D gene: -; J gene: TRBJ2-5; V gene: TRBV20-1; CDR3 protein: SARPPSEETQY
D gene: TRBD2; J gene: TRBJ2-1; V gene: TRBV6-4; CDR3 protein: ASSQIAGAVTGEQF
D gene: -; J gene: TRBJ1-1; V gene: TRBV6-5; CDR3 protein: ASSPGTTNTEAF
D gene: -; J gene: TRBJ2-7; V gene: TRBV6-2/TRBV6-3; CDR3 protein: AIGFYEQY
D gene: TRBD2; J gene: TRBJ2-3; V gene: TRBV12-3/TRBV12-4; CDR3 protein: ASSSNRLAGSGADTQY
D gene: -; J gene: TRBJ2-1; V gene: TRBV11-2; CDR3 protein: ASSLAGVINEQF
D gene: -; J gene: TRBJ2-7; V gene: TRBV27; CDR3 protein: ASSLRWRQTYEQY
D gene: -; J gene: TRBJ2-5; V gene: TRBV5-4; CDR3 protein: ASSFGREETQY
D gene: TRBD2; J gene: TRBJ2-3; V gene: TRBV6-6; CDR3 protein: ASSYGGSGADTQY
D gene: TRBD1; J gene: TRBJ2-7; V gene: TRBV4-3; CDR3 protein: ASSQMTGGSYEQY
D gene: -; J gene: TRBJ1-2; V gene: TRBV7-3; CDR3 protein: ASSPGQGRANYGYT
D gene: -; J gene: TRBJ2-1; V gene: TRBV29-1; CDR3 protein: SVAPGGWSYNEQF
D gene: TRBD1; J gene: TRBJ2-5; V gene: TRBV12-3/TRBV12-4; CDR3 protein: ASSFGTGRETQY
D gene: -; J gene: TRBJ1-4; V gene: TRBV4-1; CDR3 protein: ASSQMAEDEKLF
D gene: TRBD2; J gene: TRBJ2-7; V gene: TRBV3-1; CDR3 protein: ASSQNSGIWQY
D gene: TRBD1; J gene: TRBJ2-6; V gene: TRBV9; CDR3 protein: ASSENRGRISGANVLT
D gene: -; J gene: TRBJ2-5; V gene: TRBV7-2; CDR3 protein: ASSSEGSWETQY
D gene: -; J gene: TRBJ2-4; V gene: TRBV6-1; CDR3 protein: ASRPGDGQGIQY
D gene: TRBD1; J gene: TRBJ1-2; V gene: TRBV29-1; CDR3 protein: SVEDLGQGRSRGYT
D gene: TRBD1; J gene: TRBJ1-5; V gene: TRBV24-1; CDR3 protein: ATSDPGTGGRNQPQH
D gene: -; J gene: TRBJ2-1; V gene: TRBV6-2/TRBV6-3; CDR3 protein: ASSYEGAPPGGQF
D gene: TRBD1; J gene: TRBJ1-6; V gene: TRBV28; CDR3 protein: ASRLGQGDSPLH
D gene: -; J gene: TRBJ2-1; V gene: TRBV6-6; CDR3 protein: AISDPDSEQF
D gene: -; J gene: TRBJ2-1; V gene: TRBV4-3; CDR3 protein: ASSQDWSEQF
D gene: -; J gene: TRBJ2-1; V gene: TRBV7-2; CDR3 protein: ASSLKWVGGEQF
D gene: -; J gene: TRBJ1-3; V gene: TRBV4-3; CDR3 protein: ASSQGTVLPTGNTIY
D gene: -; J gene: TRBJ1-5; V gene: TRBV18; CDR3 protein: ASSPKAINQPQH
D gene: -; J gene: TRBJ2-1; V gene: TRBV6-5; CDR3 protein: ASSYEGVRSYNEQF
D gene: TRBD1; J gene: TRBJ2-1; V gene: TRBV29-1; CDR3 protein: SVVRTGMHEQF
D gene: -; J gene: TRBJ2-7; V gene: TRBV4-3; CDR3 protein: ASSQGDRSYEQY
D gene: -; J gene: TRBJ2-5; V gene: TRBV28; CDR3 protein: ASSLGQYGQETQY
D gene: -; J gene: TRBJ1-2; V gene: TRBV6-2/TRBV6-3; CDR3 protein: ASSYAPMAGDGYT
D gene: -; J gene: TRBJ2-3; V gene: TRBV20-1; CDR3 protein: SARDPQTVADFTDTQY
D gene: TRBD1; J gene: TRBJ2-5; V gene: TRBV20-1; CDR3 protein: SAKSGTANQETQY
D gene: -; J gene: TRBJ1-1; V gene: TRBV12-3/TRBV12-4; CDR3 protein: ASSPDTGMNTEAF
D gene: -; J gene: TRBJ2-1; V gene: TRBV24-1; CDR3 protein: ATSGGVGYNEQF
D gene: -; J gene: TRBJ2-3; V gene: TRBV27; CDR3 protein: ASTKSFPEGDTQY
D gene: -; J gene: TRBJ1-4; V gene: TRBV19; CDR3 protein: ASSPLDGNEKLF
D gene: TRBD2; J gene: TRBJ2-5; V gene: TRBV20-1; CDR3 protein: SASKGLYQETQY
D gene: TRBD1; J gene: TRBJ1-1; V gene: TRBV13; CDR3 protein: ASSFRQGEAF
D gene: -; J gene: TRBJ2-7; V gene: TRBV30; CDR3 protein: AWSWGVEQY
D gene: -; J gene: TRBJ2-7; V gene: TRBV12-3/TRBV12-4; CDR3 protein: ASRLGVGEQY
D gene: TRBD2; J gene: TRBJ2-1; V gene: TRBV5-6; CDR3 protein: ASSLFSGGYNEQF
D gene: -; J gene: TRBJ2-7; V gene: TRBV7-2; CDR3 protein: ASSGRDNSYEQY
D gene: TRBD2; J gene: TRBJ2-3; V gene: TRBV27; CDR3 protein: ASSIRRTSGSTDTQY
D gene: TRBD2; J gene: TRBJ2-3; V gene: TRBV20-1; CDR3 protein: SALTSGSGAQY
D gene: -; J gene: TRBJ1-5; V gene: TRBV24-1; CDR3 protein: ATSEGGVGQPQH
D gene: -; J gene: TRBJ2-3; V gene: TRBV21-1; CDR3 protein: ASSKAASGSFPEDTQY
D gene: -; J gene: TRBJ2-3; V gene: TRBV1; CDR3 protein: TSSQDKTLSTDTQY
D gene: -; J gene: TRBJ1-1; V gene: TRBV5-1; CDR3 protein: ASSLTLGTPEAF
D gene: -; J gene: TRBJ1-5; V gene: TRBV11-2; CDR3 protein: ASSPGPNQPQH